This TCR beta chain appears in the sequencing data of a study of blood T cell repertoires in COVID-19. Study as a whole: Samples of COVID-19 (acute and convalescent) were obtained from the United States, Italy and Spain.

Assignments of participants to cohorts depended upon their own reported clinical history. The CDR3 spans 16 residues. Germline lookup yields CDR1 MNHNS and CDR2 SASEGT. V lost 2 bases, J lost 3 bases, and 14 bases lay in between. Produced via immunoSEQ multiplex PCR; TCRdb's table is partial and in-frame only. Of 95,000 to 150,000 clones listed, about four fifths are singletons. The chain joins TRBV6-1 to TRBJ1-5; the D gene is possibly TRBD1 (6 bases). Source material: PBMCs or T cells enriched from blood (not recorded which). The origin of this receptor is a woman in her 30s who had recovered from COVID-19. The CDR3 region has the DNA TGTGCCAGCAGTGAATACCTGGACAGAAACAATCAGCCCCAGCATTTT. This encodes CASSEYLDRNNQPQHF.